Included here is one TCR beta chain sequence, with context. Its target is unknown. A second about 7 to 11 cycle PCR used barcoded and J-beta primers. All cDNA molecules were each tagged by a template-switch adaptor with 12 random nucleotides. TCRdb used MiXCR to reprocess the 5' RACE reads, holding one entry per CDR3 protein. The sample has 700,000 to 1,000,000 distinct CDR3 sequences, under 45% seen once. These data originate in a study of blood T cells in healthy people across ages. Study-wide findings and caveats: Long-lived donors carried more naive CD4+ cells and greater diversity than aged donors. The diversity estimates, figures obtained from one million T cells, were considered underestimates.

The germline CDR1 and CDR2 sequences are MNHEY and SVGEGT. This CDR3 region has 14 residues. Material: blood. The receptor's source is a man aged 55 to 70 in good health. The chain has TRBV6-2 or TRBV6-3 and TRBJ2-7; D is unclear. Near its end, the DNA agrees better with TRBJ2-5, so the J call may be wrong. CDR3 protein: CASSYSKKQETQYF. Written as DNA, the CDR3 is TGTGCCAGCAGTTACTCCAAGAAGCAAGAGACCCAGTACTTC.